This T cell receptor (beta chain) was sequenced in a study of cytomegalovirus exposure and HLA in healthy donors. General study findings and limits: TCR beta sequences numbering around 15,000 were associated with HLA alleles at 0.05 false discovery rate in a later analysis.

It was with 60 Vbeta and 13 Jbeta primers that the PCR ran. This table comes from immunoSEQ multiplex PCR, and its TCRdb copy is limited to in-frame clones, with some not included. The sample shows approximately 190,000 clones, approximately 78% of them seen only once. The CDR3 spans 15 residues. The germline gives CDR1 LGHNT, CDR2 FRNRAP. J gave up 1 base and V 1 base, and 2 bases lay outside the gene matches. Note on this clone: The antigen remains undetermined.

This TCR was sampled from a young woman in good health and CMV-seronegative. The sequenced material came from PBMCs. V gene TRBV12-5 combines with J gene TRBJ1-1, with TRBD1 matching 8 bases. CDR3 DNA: TGTGCTAGTGGTTTGGCCGGGACAGGGAACACTGAAGCTTTCTTT. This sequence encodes CASGLAGTGNTEAFF.